This passage covers 7 T cell receptor beta chains from one sample sequenced in a study of shared clonotypes between healthy human individuals. The data were produced by immunoSEQ multiplex PCR, yet TCRdb's version contains in-frame clones alone and is incomplete. The profile shows 1.5 million to 2.5 million clones, approximately 95% of them singletons. CD45RO-negative, CCR7-positively selected cells formed the naive CD8 fraction, excluding terminally differentiated effector memory CD45RA+ cells. Sequencing was done on a sample of naive CD8+ T cells sorted from blood. The receptors stem from a young man in good health.

The V gene is TRBV7-9, the J gene TRBJ1-4, with D maybe TRBD1 (5 bases). The CDR3 is 14 amino acids. Germline V gene data show CDR1 as SEHNR and CDR2 as FQNEAQ (reference sequence). V gave up 5 bases and J gave up 2 bases, with 9 bases separating them. For the CDR3, the DNA is TGTGCCAGCAGCGATTGGGGGACTAATGAAAAACTGTTTTTT. The encoded protein is CASSDWGTNEKLFF.

The genes are TRBV9 and TRBJ1-2; 10 bases line up with TRBD1. Trimming removed 4 bases from V and 4 bases from J; junction bases left unmatched: 7. The germline gives CDR1 SGDLS, CDR2 YYNGEE. The CDR3 length is 15 residues. CDR3 bases: TGTGCCAGCAGCAAGACAGGGGGCGCCGGCTATGGCTACACCTTC. This translates into CASSKTGGAGYGYTF.

V gene TRBV10-3 combines with J gene TRBJ2-1, with 9 bases lining up with TRBD2. Germline V gives CDR1 ENHRY, CDR2 SYGVKD. This CDR3 has 14 residues. Losses at the gene ends were 2 bases for V and 4 bases for J; bases not matched to a gene: 0. CDR3 nucleotide sequence: TGTGCCATCAGTGAGACTAGCGGGTACAATGAGCAGTTCTTC. It encodes CAISETSGYNEQFF.

The chain is built from TRBV7-8 and TRBJ2-7; TRBD2 agrees at 7 bases. From germline, CDR1 is SGHVS and CDR2 FQNEAQ. The J segment lost 4 bases and the V segment lost 1 base, leaving 4 bases of the junction unmatched. The CDR3 has 14 residues. CDR3 in DNA: TGTGCCAGCAGCTTAGGTCCTAGCGGATACGAGCAGTACTTC. This sequence encodes CASSLGPSGYEQYF.

The chain is built from TRBV7-2 and TRBJ1-2, with no clear D. Trimming stripped 3 bases from V and 0 bases from J, with 5 bases between. This CDR3 comprises 13 residues. Germline V gene data show CDR1 as SGHTA and CDR2 as FQGNSA. As DNA, the CDR3 is TGTGCCAGCAGCTTGAACCCTAACTATGGCTACACCTTC. This sequence encodes CASSLNPNYGYTF.

The sample holds one count of this clone. The same CDR3 arises from other DNA sequences in this sample as well. This chain joins TRBV2 and TRBJ2-7; D remains unclear. Trimming took 4 bases from V and 0 from J, leaving 4 bases between them. The CDR3 is 12 amino acids. Germline CDR1 reads SNHLY; CDR2 reads FYNNEI. The CDR3 protein is CASSGLSYEQYF. CDR3 nucleotides: TGTGCCAGCAGTGGGCTCTCCTACGAGCAGTACTTC.

This chain links TRBV13 with TRBJ2-5; 7 bases are shared with TRBD1. J was trimmed by 0 bases and V by 8 bases; bases with no gene match: 3. Germline CDR1 is PRHDT and CDR2 is FYEKMQ (reference sequence). The CDR3 has 13 residues. The CDR3 protein is CASGDSNQETQYF. The DNA for the CDR3 is TGTGCCAGCGGGGACAGTAACCAAGAGACCCAGTACTTC.